These 16 T cell receptor beta chains were all obtained from the same sample, sequenced in a study of OX40 agonist ivuxolimab in advanced cancers. Method: immunoSEQ multiplex PCR; TCRdb's copy keeps in-frame clones and lacks some. Of about 72,000 clones in the sample, roughly 80% were seen once. The specimen was CD4+ or CD8+ T cells sorted from blood, collected in a trial of the OX40 agonist ivuxolimab. The receptors here all came from an adult with an advanced solid tumor such as melanoma, head and neck, liver or kidney cancer.

The CDR3 loop reads CASSATPRQGTAFF. The CDR3 DNA reads as TGTGCCAGCAGTGCGACACCCAGACAGGGTACAGCTTTCTTT. This chain connects TRBV27 to TRBJ1-1, with 7 bases lining up with TRBD1. The germline gives CDR1 MNHEY, CDR2 SMNVEV (reference sequence). The V gene end was trimmed by 5 bases and the J gene end by 10 bases; junction bases not matched to a gene: 13. CDR3 size: 14 residues.

The genes are TRBV19 and TRBJ1-2; D is undetermined. Germline assignment: CDR1 LNHDA and CDR2 SQIVND (reference sequence). V was clipped by 7 bases and J by 7 bases, with 10 bases between them. This CDR3 contains 11 residues. DNA of the CDR3: TGTGCCAGTAACCTGAAAGGTGGCTACACCTTC. Translation: CASNLKGGYTF.

The chain uses TRBV11-2 and TRBJ1-6; 12 nucleotides match TRBD1. CDR1 and CDR2 (germline): SGHAT, FQNNGV. The ends lost 6 bases at V and 7 bases at J; junction bases unmatched: 7. The CDR3 spans 16 residues. Here the CDR3 reads CASSKTGTGGNSPLHF. CDR3 nucleotide sequence: TGTGCCAGCAGTAAAACCGGGACAGGGGGCAATTCACCCCTCCACTTT.

The rearrangement links TRBV7-2 to TRBJ1-5; maybe TRBD1 (5 bases). The germline CDR1 and CDR2 sequences are SGHTA and FQGNSA. The CDR3 runs 19 residues. V lost 5 bases to trimming and J lost 3 bases, with 26 bases between them. This CDR3 is CASSTNQGGSTRYNQPQHF. The CDR3 coding sequence is TGTGCCAGCAGCACAAACCAGGGAGGTTCCACCCGGTACAATCAGCCCCAGCATTTT.

The gene calls are TRBV7-9 and TRBJ2-1; D is ambiguous. Trimming took 3 bases from V and 8 from J, leaving 11 bases between them. Germline V lookup: CDR1 SEHNR, CDR2 FQNEAQ (reference sequence). This CDR3 has 13 residues. The CDR3 DNA reads as TGTGCCAGCAGCTTTTTTAGCACGGATGAGCAGTTCTTC. It specifies CASSFFSTDEQFF.

This sequence joins TRBV30 and TRBJ2-3; TRBD2 aligns across 10 bases. Germline lookup yields CDR1 GTSNPN and CDR2 SVGIG (reference sequence). CDR3 length: 15 amino acids. Trimming at V came to 4 bases and at J to 4 bases, leaving 8 bases not matched to a gene. The CDR3: CAWTPSGREADTQYF. The CDR3, as DNA: TGTGCCTGGACCCCTAGCGGGAGAGAGGCAGATACGCAGTATTTT.

In DNA, the CDR3 is TGTGCCAGCAGTTTGATTCAGGGCGGGGGGAAAGGAGGTGAGCAGTTCTTC. This translates into CASSLIQGGGKGGEQFF. The V gene is TRBV27, the J gene TRBJ2-1, with 8 positions matching TRBD2. The CDR3 runs 17 residues. Germline CDR1 is MNHEY and CDR2 is SMNVEV (reference sequence). Trimming at V came to 3 bases and at J to 9 bases, leaving 16 bases not matched to a gene.

The V and J genes are TRBV4-2 and TRBJ1-1; no reliable D call. V gave up 0 bases and J gave up 5 bases, with 16 bases separating them. The germline V gene encodes CDR1 LGHNA and CDR2 YNFKEQ. The CDR3 has 16 residues. For the CDR3, the DNA is TGTGCCAGCAGCCAAGAGGGCTTAGAGGGAATGACTGAAGCTTTCTTT. Protein product: CASSQEGLEGMTEAFF.

There are a few counts of this clone. This specimen includes other DNA sequences encoding the same CDR3. The chain uses TRBV20-1 and TRBJ1-2; D call uncertain. Germline V gene lookup returns CDR1 DFQATT and CDR2 SNEGSKA (reference sequence). Trimming shortened V by 5 bases and J by 8 bases, and 6 bases separated the two germline ends. The CDR3 runs 9 residues. CDR3 nucleotide sequence: TGCAGTGCTCTTGAGGGCTACACCTTC. Residues: CSALEGYTF.

The chain joins TRBV5-1 to TRBJ2-2, with 8 bases lining up with TRBD1. This CDR3 contains 15 residues. Trimming at V came to 4 bases and at J to 0 bases, leaving 2 bases not matched to a gene. In germline, CDR1 is SGHRS, CDR2 YFSETQ. CDR3 sequence reads: CASSGGQANTGELFF. CDR3 in DNA: TGCGCCAGCAGCGGGGGACAGGCGAACACCGGGGAGCTGTTTTTT.

The genes are TRBV9 and TRBJ2-3; TRBD1 might be the D (6 bases). Germline V gene data show CDR1 as SGDLS and CDR2 as YYNGEE. V was shortened by 3 bases and J by 2 bases, with 13 bases between the two germline ends. The CDR3 spans 15 residues. The CDR3 here is CASSAVGQITDTQYF. In nucleotides, the CDR3 is TGTGCCAGCAGCGCGGTAGGACAGATCACAGATACGCAGTATTTT.

The chain is built from TRBV5-4 and TRBJ1-6; TRBD1 agrees at 7 bases. This CDR3 spans 15 amino acids. V gave up 4 bases and J gave up 9 bases; unmatched junction bases: 10. The germline gives CDR1 SGHNT, CDR2 YYREEE (reference sequence). CDR3 protein: CASSGNRGMASPLHF. The CDR3 DNA is TGTGCCAGCAGCGGTAACAGGGGAATGGCTTCACCCCTCCACTTT. The variable domain in full, with the rest retrieved from reference TRBV5-4 and TRBJ1-6, is ETGVTQSPTHLIKTRGQQVTLRCSSQSGHNTVSWYQQALGQGPQFIFQYYREEENGRGNFPPRFSGLQFPNYSSELNVNALELDDSALYLCASSGNRGMASPLHFGNGTRLTVT.

The chain employs TRBV7-2 and TRBJ2-1; no firm D call. V was pared by 5 bases and J by 8 bases, with 10 bases between. Germline V gene data show CDR1 as SGHTA and CDR2 as FQGNSA. The CDR3 totals 12 residues. In DNA form, the CDR3 reads TGTGCCAGCAGCAAGGCGTGGGATGAGCAGTTCTTC. Amino acids: CASSKAWDEQFF.

This clone is labeled as medium-sized (0.01 to 0.1%). J is TRBJ1-1 and V is TRBV29-1, with D unclear. The length of the CDR3 is 12 residues. Germline lookup yields CDR1 SQVTM and CDR2 ANQGSEA. V was pared by 7 bases and J by 2 bases, with 11 bases between. In DNA, the CDR3 is TGCAGCGCTACGACGGTTAACACTGAAGCTTTCTTT. Amino acid sequence: CSATTVNTEAFF.

The chain is built from TRBV19 and TRBJ2-7; D gene unclear. The ends were cut back, 1 base at V and 2 bases at J, with 9 bases in the middle. The CDR3 loop spans 14 amino acids. CDR1 and CDR2 (germline): LNHDA, SQIVND (reference sequence). In DNA form, the CDR3 reads TGTGCCAGTAGTATAGGGTTTGCTACCTACGAGCAGTACTTC. Its protein product is CASSIGFATYEQYF.

This clone is a singleton in its sample. The chain has TRBV7-9 and TRBJ2-1; a weak D match, TRBD1 (5 bases). Germline values: CDR1 SEHNR, CDR2 FQNEAQ (reference sequence). Trimming removed 5 bases at V and 7 bases at J, with 15 bases between. The CDR3 covers 14 residues. CDR3 sequence: CASSDTSGKNEQFF. The CDR3 region has the DNA TGTGCCAGCAGCGACACCTCAGGGAAAAATGAGCAGTTCTTC.